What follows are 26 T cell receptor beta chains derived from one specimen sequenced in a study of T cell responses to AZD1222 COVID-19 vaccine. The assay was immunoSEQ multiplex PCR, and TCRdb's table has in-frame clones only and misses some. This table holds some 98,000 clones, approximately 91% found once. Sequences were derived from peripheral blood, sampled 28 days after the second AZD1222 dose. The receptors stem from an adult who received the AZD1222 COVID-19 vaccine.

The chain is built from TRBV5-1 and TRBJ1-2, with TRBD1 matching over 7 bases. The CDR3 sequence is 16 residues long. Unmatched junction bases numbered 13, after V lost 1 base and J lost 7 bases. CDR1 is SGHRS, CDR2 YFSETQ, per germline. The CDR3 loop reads CASSLSVNRGTGGYTF. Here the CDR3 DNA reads TGCGCCAGCAGCTTGAGTGTCAACAGGGGAACGGGTGGCTACACCTTC.

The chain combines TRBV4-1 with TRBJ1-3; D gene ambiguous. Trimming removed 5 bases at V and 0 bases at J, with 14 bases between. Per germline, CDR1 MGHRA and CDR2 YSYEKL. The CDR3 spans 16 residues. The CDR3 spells CASSSLPRSSGNTIYF. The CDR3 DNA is TGCGCCAGCAGCTCCCTTCCCCGGAGCTCTGGAAACACCATATATTTT.

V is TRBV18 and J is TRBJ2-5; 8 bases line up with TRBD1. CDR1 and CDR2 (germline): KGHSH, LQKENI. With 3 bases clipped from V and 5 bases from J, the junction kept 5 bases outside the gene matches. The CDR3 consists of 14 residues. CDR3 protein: CASSPAGGGETQYF. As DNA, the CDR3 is TGTGCCAGCTCACCGGCAGGGGGCGGGGAGACCCAGTACTTC.

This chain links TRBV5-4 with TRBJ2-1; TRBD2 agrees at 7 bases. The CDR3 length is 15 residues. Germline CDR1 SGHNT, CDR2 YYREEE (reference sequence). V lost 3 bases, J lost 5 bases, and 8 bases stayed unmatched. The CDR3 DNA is TGTGCCAGCAGCTACCGGCGGGAGAGGGACAATGAGCAGTTCTTC. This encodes CASSYRRERDNEQFF.

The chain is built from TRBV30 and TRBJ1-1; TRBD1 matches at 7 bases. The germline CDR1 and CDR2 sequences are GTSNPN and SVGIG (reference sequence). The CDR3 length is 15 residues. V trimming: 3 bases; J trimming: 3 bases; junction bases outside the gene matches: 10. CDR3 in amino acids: CAWRGRGGLHTEAFF. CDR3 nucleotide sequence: TGTGCCTGGAGGGGGAGAGGGGGCTTGCACACTGAAGCTTTCTTT.

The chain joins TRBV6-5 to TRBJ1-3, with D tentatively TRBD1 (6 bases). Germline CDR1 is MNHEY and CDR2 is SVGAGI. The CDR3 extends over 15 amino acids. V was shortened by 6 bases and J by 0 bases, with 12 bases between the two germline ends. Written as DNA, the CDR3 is TGTGCCAGCAGCCCGGACAGCCGCTCTGGAAACACCATATATTTT. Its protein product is CASSPDSRSGNTIYF.

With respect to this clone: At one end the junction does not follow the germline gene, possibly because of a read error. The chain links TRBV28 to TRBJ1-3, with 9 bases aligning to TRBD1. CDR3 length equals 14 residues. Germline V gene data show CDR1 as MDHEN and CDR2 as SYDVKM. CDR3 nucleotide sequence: TGTGCCAGCAGTCTGTCCCGGGACAGGGCCCGAGGTGATTTT. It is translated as CASSLSRDRARGDF.

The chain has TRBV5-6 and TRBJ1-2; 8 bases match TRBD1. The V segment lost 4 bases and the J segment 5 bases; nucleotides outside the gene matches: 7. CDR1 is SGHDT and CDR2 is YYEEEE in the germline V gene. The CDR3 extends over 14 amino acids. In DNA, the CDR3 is TGTGCCAGCAGCGATGTCGGACAGGGATATGGCTACACCTTC. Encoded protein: CASSDVGQGYGYTF. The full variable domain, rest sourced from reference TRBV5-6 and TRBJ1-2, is DAGVTQSPTHLIKTRGQQVTLRCSPKSGHDTVSWYQQALGQGPQFIFQYYEEEERQRGNFPDRFSGHQFPNYSSELNVNALLLGDSALYLCASSDVGQGYGYTFGSGTRLTVV.

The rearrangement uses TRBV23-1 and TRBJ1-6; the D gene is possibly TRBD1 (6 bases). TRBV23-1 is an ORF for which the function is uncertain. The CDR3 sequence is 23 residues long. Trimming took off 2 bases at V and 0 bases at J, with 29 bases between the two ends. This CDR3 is CASSQDYITGYYWISSYNSPLHF. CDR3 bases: TGCGCCAGCAGTCAAGACTATATCACAGGGTACTATTGGATAAGCTCCTATAATTCACCCCTCCACTTT.

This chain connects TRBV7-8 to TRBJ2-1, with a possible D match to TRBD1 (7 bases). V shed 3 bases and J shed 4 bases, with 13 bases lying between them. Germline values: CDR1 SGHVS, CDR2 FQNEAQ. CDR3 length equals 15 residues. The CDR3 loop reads CASSFQGGRYNEQFF. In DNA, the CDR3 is TGTGCCAGCAGCTTTCAGGGGGGAAGATACAATGAGCAGTTCTTC. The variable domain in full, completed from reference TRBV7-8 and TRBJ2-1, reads GAGVSQSPRYKVAKRGQDVALRCDPISGHVSLFWYQQALGQGPEFLTYFQNEAQLDKSGLPSDRFFAERPEGSVSTLKIQRTQQEDSAVYLCASSFQGGRYNEQFFGPGTRLTVL.

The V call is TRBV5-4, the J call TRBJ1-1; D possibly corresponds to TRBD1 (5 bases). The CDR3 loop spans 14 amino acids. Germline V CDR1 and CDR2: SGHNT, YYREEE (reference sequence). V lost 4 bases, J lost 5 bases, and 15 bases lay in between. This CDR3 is CASSPTQGGTEAFF. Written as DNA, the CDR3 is TGTGCCAGCAGCCCAACGCAGGGAGGGACTGAAGCTTTCTTT.

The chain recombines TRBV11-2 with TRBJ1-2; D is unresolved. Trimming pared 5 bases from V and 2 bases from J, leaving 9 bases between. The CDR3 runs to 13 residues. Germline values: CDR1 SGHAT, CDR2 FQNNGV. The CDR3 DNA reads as TGTGCCAGCAGCCAGGCCGCCAACTATGGCTACACCTTC. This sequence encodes CASSQAANYGYTF.

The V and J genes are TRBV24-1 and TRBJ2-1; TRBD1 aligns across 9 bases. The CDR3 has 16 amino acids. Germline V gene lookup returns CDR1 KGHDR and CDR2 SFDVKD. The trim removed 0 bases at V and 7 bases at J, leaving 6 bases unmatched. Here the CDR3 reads CATSDLVGQGSNEQFF. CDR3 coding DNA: TGTGCCACCAGTGATTTGGTGGGACAGGGATCGAATGAGCAGTTCTTC.

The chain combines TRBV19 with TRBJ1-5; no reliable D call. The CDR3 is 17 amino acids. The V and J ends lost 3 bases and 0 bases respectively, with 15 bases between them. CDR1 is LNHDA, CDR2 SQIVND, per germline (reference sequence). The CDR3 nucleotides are TGTGCCAGTAGTATTGGGAGGAGTTCCGCTAGCAATCAGCCCCAGCATTTT. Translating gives CASSIGRSSASNQPQHF.

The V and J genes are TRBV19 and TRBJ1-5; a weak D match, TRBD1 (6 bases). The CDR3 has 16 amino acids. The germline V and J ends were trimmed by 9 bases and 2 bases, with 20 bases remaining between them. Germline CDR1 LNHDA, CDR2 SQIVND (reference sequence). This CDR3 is CASTVEGGVGNQPQHF. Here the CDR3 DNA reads TGTGCCAGCACGGTGGAGGGGGGGGTCGGCAATCAGCCCCAGCATTTT.

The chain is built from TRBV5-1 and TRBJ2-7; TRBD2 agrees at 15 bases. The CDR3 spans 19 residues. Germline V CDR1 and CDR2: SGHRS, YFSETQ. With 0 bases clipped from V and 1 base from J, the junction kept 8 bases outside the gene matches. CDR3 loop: CASSLVGTSGRRRSYEQYF. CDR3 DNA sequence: TGCGCCAGCAGCTTGGTCGGGACTAGCGGGAGGAGAAGGTCCTACGAGCAGTACTTC.

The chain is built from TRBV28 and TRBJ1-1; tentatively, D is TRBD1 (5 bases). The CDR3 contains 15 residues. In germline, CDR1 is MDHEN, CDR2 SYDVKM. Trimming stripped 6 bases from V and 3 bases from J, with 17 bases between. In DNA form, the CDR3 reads TGTGCCAGCAGAAAGGGACTGAGGACTTACACTGAAGCTTTCTTT. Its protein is CASRKGLRTYTEAFF. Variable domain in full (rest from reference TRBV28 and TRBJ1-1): DVKVTQSSRYLVKRTGEKVFLECVQDMDHENMFWYRQDPGLGLRLIYFSYDVKMKEKGDIPEGYSVSREKKERFSLILESASTNQTSMYLCASRKGLRTYTEAFFGQGTRLTVV.

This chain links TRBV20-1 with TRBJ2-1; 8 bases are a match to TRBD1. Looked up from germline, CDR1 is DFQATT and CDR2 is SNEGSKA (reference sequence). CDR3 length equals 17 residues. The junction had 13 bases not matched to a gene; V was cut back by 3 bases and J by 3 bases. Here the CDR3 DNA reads TGCAGTGCTAGTCATCTCCCGGGACAGGAGTACTACAATGAGCAGTTCTTC. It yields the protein CSASHLPGQEYYNEQFF.

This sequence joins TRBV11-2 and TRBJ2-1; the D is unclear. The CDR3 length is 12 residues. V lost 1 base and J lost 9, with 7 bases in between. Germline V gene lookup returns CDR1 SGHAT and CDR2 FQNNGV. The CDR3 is CASSLVGAEQFF. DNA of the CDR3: TGTGCCAGCAGCTTAGTGGGCGCTGAGCAGTTCTTC.

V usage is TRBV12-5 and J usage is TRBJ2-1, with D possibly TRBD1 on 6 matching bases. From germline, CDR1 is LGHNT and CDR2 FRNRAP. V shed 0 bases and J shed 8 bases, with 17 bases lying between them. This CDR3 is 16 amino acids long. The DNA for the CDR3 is TGTGCTAGTGGTTTGGTCTTACAGGGTTTACTCCATGAGCAGTTCTTC. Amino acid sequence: CASGLVLQGLLHEQFF.

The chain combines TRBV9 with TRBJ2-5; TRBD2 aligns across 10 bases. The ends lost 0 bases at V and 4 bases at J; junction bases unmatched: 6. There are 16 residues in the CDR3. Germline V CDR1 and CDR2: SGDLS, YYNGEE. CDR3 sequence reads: CASSVGSLAGAETQYF. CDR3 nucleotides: TGTGCCAGCAGCGTAGGTAGCCTAGCGGGAGCAGAGACCCAGTACTTC.

The CDR3 DNA follows: TGTGCCAAGGGAGAGGGGGACTATGGCTACACCTTC. Protein product: CAKGEGDYGYTF. This chain connects TRBV2 to TRBJ1-2, with D perhaps matching TRBD1 (6 bases). The CDR3 loop spans 12 amino acids. Germline CDR1 is SNHLY and CDR2 is FYNNEI. The ends were cut back, 10 bases at V and 3 bases at J, with 12 bases in the middle.

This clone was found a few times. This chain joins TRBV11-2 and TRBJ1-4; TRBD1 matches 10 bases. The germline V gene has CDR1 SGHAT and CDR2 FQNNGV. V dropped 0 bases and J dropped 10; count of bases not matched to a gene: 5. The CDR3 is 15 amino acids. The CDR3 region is CASSLDRDRGGKLFF. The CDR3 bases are TGTGCCAGCAGCTTAGATCGGGACAGGGGAGGAAAACTGTTTTTT.

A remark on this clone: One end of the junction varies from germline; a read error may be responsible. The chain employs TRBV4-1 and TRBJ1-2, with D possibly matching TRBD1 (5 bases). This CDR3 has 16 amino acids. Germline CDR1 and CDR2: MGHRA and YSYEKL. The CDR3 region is CASNQQVDQANYGYTF. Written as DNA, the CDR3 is TGCGCCAGCAACCAACAGGTGGATCAGGCAAACTATGGCTACACCTTC.

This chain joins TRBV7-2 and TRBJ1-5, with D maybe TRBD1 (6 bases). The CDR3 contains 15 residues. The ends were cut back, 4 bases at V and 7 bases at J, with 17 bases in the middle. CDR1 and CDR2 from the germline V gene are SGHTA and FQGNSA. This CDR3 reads CASSWTLIQGQPQHF. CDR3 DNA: TGTGCCAGCAGCTGGACGTTGATACAGGGACAGCCCCAGCATTTT.

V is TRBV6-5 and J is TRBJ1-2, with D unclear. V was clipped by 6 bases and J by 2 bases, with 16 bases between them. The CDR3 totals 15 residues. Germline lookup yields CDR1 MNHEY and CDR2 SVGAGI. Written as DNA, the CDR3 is TGTGCCAGCAGCTACGGGCAGGCGGGGAACTATGGCTACACCTTC. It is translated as CASSYGQAGNYGYTF.